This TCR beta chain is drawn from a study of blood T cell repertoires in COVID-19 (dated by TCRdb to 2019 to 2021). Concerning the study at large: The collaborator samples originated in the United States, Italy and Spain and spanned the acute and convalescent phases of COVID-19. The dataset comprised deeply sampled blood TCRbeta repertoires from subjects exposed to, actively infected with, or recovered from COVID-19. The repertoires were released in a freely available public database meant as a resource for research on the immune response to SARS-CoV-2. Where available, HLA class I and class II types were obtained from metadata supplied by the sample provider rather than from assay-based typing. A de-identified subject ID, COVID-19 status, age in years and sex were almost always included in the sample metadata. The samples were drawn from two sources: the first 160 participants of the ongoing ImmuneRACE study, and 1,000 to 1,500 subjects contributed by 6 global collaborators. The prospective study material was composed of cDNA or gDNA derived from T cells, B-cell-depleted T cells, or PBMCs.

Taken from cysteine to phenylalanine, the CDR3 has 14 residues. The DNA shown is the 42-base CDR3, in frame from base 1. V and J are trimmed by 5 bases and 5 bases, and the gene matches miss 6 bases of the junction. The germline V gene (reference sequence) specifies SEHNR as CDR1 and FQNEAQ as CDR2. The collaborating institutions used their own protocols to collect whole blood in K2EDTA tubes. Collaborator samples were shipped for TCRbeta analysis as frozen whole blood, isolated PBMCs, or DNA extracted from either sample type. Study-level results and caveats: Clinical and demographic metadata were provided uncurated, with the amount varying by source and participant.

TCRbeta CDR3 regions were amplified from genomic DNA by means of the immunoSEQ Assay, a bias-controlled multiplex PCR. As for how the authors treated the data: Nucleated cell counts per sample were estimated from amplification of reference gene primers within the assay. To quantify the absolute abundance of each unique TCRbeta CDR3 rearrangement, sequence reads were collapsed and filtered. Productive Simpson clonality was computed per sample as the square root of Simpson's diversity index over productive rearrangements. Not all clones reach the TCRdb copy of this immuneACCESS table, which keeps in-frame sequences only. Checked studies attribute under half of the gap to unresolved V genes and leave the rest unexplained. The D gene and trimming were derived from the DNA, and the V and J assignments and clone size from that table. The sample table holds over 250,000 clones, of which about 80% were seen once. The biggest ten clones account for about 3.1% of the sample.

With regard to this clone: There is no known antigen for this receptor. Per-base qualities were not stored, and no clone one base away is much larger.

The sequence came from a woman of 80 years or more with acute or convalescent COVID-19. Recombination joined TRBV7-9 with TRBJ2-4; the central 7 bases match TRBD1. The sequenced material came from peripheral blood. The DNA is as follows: TGTGCCAGCAGCCGCGACAGGGCGGAAAACATTCAGTACTTC. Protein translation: CASSRDRAENIQYF.